This T cell receptor (beta chain) comes out of a study of read filtering for tumor transcriptome and immune sequencing. From 300 to 450 ng of RNA, a library with molecular barcoded alpha/delta and beta/gamma adaptors was made. TCRdb processed the reads anew with MiXCR; each CDR3 protein has one entry. Here the sample spans 120,000 or so distinct CDR3 sequences, roughly 13% being singletons. General study points: IR-seq and RNA-seq agreed better without single-read clonotypes.

With 2 bases removed from V and 1 base from J, the gap between germline ends came to 6 bases. Germline CDR1 is SGHRS and CDR2 is YFSETQ. The CDR3 totals 13 residues. This clonotype was observed at least ten times. Its matching antigen is unknown. The sample comprised a population of CD138-negative cells sorted from bone marrow. The clonotype comes from a donor aged 40 or older with multiple myeloma. The chain employs TRBV5-1 and TRBJ1-1; D unclear. CDR3 nucleotides: TGCGCCAGCAGCTTAGCGAAGAACACTGAAGCTTTCTTT. This gives the protein CASSLAKNTEAFF.